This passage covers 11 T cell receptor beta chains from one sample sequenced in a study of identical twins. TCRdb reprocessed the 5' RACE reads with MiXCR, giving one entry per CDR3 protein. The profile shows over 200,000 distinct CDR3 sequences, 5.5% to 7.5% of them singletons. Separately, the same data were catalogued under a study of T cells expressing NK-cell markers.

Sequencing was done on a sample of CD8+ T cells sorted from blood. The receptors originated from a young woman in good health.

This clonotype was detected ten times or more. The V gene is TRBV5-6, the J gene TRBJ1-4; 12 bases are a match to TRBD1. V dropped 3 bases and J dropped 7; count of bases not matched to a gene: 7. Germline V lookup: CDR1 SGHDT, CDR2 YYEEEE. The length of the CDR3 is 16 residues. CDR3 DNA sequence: TGTGCCAGCAGCTCCGGGACAGGGGGCGCAGGTGAAAAACTGTTTTTT. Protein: CASSSGTGGAGEKLFF.

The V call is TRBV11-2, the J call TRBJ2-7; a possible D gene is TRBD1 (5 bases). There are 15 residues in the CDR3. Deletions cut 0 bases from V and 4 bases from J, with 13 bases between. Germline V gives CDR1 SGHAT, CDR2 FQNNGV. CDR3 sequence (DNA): TGTGCCAGCAGCTTAGAATGGGGCAGTATGTACGAGCAGTACTTC. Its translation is CASSLEWGSMYEQYF.

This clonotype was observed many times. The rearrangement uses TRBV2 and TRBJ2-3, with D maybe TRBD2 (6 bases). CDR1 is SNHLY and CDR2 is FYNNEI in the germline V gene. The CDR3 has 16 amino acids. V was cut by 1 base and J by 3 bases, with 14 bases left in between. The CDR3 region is CASSEGGGEVTDTQYF. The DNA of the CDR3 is TGTGCCAGCAGTGAAGGGGGAGGAGAGGTGACAGATACGCAGTATTTT.

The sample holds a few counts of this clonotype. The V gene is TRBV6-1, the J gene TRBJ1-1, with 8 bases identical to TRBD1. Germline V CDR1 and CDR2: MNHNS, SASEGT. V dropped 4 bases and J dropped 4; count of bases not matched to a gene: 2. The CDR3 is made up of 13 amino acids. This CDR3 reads CASSATGGTEAFF. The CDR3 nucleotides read TGTGCCAGCAGTGCAACAGGGGGCACTGAAGCTTTCTTT.

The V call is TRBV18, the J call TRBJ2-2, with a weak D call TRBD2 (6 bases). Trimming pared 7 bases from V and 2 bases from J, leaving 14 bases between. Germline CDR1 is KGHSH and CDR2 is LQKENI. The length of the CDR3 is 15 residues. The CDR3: CASLPTSTNTGELFF. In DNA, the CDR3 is TGTGCCAGCTTACCCACTAGCACCAACACCGGGGAGCTGTTTTTT.

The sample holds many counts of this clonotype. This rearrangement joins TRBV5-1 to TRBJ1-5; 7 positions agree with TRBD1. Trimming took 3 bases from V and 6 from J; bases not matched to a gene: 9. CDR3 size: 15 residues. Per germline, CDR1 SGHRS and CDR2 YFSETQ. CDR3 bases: TGCGCCAGCAGCTCTACAGGGGAGTCGGGTCAGCCCCAGCATTTT. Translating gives CASSSTGESGQPQHF.

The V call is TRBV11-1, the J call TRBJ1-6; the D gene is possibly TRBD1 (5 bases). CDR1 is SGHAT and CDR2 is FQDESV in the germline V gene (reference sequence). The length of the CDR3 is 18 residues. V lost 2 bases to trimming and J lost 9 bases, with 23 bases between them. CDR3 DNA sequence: TGTGCCAGCAGCTTAAATAGGGACTCAGCCCGCTTTGGTTCACCCCTCCACTTT. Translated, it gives CASSLNRDSARFGSPLHF.

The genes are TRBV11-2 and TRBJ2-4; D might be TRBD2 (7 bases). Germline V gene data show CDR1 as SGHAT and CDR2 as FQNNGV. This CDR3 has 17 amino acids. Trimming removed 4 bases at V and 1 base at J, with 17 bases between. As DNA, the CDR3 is TGTGCCAGCAGCTGGGGAGGGGGGAGCGTGGCCAAAAACATTCAGTACTTC. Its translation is CASSWGGGSVAKNIQYF.

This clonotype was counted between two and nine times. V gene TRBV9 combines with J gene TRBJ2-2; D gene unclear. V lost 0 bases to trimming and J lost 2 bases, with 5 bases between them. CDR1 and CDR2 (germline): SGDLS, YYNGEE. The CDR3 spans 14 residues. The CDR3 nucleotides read TGTGCCAGCAGCGTAGAAGGAAACACCGGGGAGCTGTTTTTT. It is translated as CASSVEGNTGELFF.

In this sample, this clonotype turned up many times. The CDR3 DNA reads as TGTGCCAGCAGGGCGGGGACTACCTACAATGAGCAGTTCTTC. It yields the protein CASRAGTTYNEQFF. The rearrangement joins TRBV13 to TRBJ2-1; 7 positions agree with TRBD2. Losses at the gene ends were 6 bases for V and 2 bases for J; bases not matched to a gene: 4. CDR1 PRHDT and CDR2 FYEKMQ come from the germline V gene (reference sequence). There are 14 residues in the CDR3. Based on the CDR3 plus reference TRBV13 and TRBJ2-1, the full variable domain is AAGVIQSPRHLIKEKRETATLKCYPIPRHDTVYWYQQGPGQDPQFLISFYEKMQSDKGSIPDRFSAQQFSDYHSELNMSSLELGDSALYFCASRAGTTYNEQFFGPGTRLTVL.

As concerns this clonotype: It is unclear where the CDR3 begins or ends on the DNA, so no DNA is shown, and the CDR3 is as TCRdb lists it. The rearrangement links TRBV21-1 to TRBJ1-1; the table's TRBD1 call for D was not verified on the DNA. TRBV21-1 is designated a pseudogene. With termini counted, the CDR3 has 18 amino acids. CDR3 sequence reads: CASSKGDRQVGRGTEAFF.